The 27 T cell receptor beta chains presented below share a single source sample, sequenced in a study of blood T cell repertoires in COVID-19. TCRdb's table, derived via immunoSEQ multiplex PCR, lists solely in-frame clones and lacks some. The table lists roughly 300,000 clones, approximately 83% of them singletons, with about an eighth in the top ten. Sequenced sample: peripheral blood. The source of these receptors is a human donor in a cohort sampled during active COVID-19.

CDR3 bases: TGTGCCAGCAGCTTAGGTGGGACACTGAACCAAGAGACCCAGTACTTC. Translated, it gives CASSLGGTLNQETQYF. The gene calls are TRBV7-9 and TRBJ2-5; TRBD1 is a possible D gene (6 bases). The germline CDR1 and CDR2 sequences are SEHNR and FQNEAQ (reference sequence). Deletions cut 1 base from V and 0 bases from J, with 12 bases between. The CDR3 is 16 amino acids.

V and J are TRBV18 and TRBJ2-5; no clear D gene. The CDR3 runs to 12 residues. The ends were cut back, 6 bases at V and 1 base at J, with 6 bases in the middle. The germline V gene has CDR1 KGHSH and CDR2 LQKENI. The DNA for the CDR3 is TGTGCCAGCTCCGGTACCCAAGAGACCCAGTACTTC. It translates to CASSGTQETQYF. The variable domain in full, with the rest retrieved from reference TRBV18 and TRBJ2-5, is NAGVMQNPRHLVRRRGQEARLRCSPMKGHSHVYWYRQLPEEGLKFMVYLQKENIIDESGMPKERFSAEFPKEGPSILRIQQVVRGDSAAYFCASSGTQETQYFGPGTRLLVL.

The chain links TRBV6-5 to TRBJ2-7; possibly TRBD2 for D (5 bases). CDR1 is MNHEY, CDR2 SVGAGI, per germline. Between the trimmed V and J ends, which lost 8 bases and 7 bases, there was a span of 15 bases. CDR3 length: 12 amino acids. CDR3 DNA sequence: TGTGCCAGCGAGAGGGTAGGTGGAGAGCAGTACTTC. Its translation is CASERVGGEQYF.

The chain combines TRBV20-1 with TRBJ1-2; tentatively, D is TRBD1 (5 bases). The germline V and J ends were trimmed by 6 bases and 7 bases, with 12 bases remaining between them. CDR1 and CDR2 from the germline V gene are DFQATT and SNEGSKA (reference sequence). CDR3 length: 11 residues. CDR3 DNA sequence: TGCAGTGCCAGCTCAGGGCTTGGCTACACCTTC. Translation: CSASSGLGYTF.

The chain recombines TRBV28 with TRBJ2-1, with 7 nucleotides matching TRBD2. This CDR3 is built from 19 residues. Trimming took 1 base from V and 7 from J; bases not matched to a gene: 19. CDR1 and CDR2 from the germline V gene are MDHEN and SYDVKM. The CDR3 DNA follows: TGTGCCAGCAGTTTATCGGGGACTTACTGGGCTAGCGGAAAGAATGAGCAGTTCTTC. Residues: CASSLSGTYWASGKNEQFF.

This rearrangement joins TRBV28 to TRBJ2-7; D is undetermined. The CDR3 contains 12 residues. Looked up from germline, CDR1 is MDHEN and CDR2 is SYDVKM. The V end lost 5 bases, the J end lost 3 bases, and 8 bases lay between the germline ends. In DNA form, the CDR3 reads TGTGCCAGCAGTGTCCCCGGCTACGAGCAGTACTTC. It specifies CASSVPGYEQYF.

This clone has a single count. The chain employs TRBV29-1 and TRBJ1-4; weak D call: TRBD1 (5 bases). Trimming took off 7 bases at V and 3 bases at J, with 12 bases between the two ends. CDR3 length: 13 amino acids. Germline loops: CDR1 SQVTM, CDR2 ANQGSEA. As DNA, the CDR3 is TGCAGCGCCCAGACAGCCCCTAATGAAAAACTGTTTTTT. Its translation: CSAQTAPNEKLFF.

The rearrangement uses TRBV3-1 (or the pseudogene TRBV3-2) and TRBJ2-7; D unclear. Trimming left V 2 bases short and J 9 bases short, with 20 bases between. CDR1 LGHDT and CDR2 YNNKEL come from the germline V gene (reference sequence). This CDR3 region has 15 residues. CDR3 DNA: TGTGCCAGCAGCCAAACATCCAGGCCGCCAGCAGGGCAGTACTTC. Protein sequence: CASSQTSRPPAGQYF.

The chain joins TRBV5-8 to TRBJ2-7, with 9 positions matching TRBD1. Germline-derived CDR1 and CDR2 are SGHTS and YDEGEE. The CDR3 sequence is 16 residues long. The trim removed 4 bases at V and 2 bases at J, leaving 10 bases unmatched. This chain's CDR3 is CASSDRSGQGAYEQYF. The DNA of the CDR3 is TGTGCCAGCAGCGACAGATCGGGACAGGGAGCCTACGAGCAGTACTTC. The full variable domain, with the rest looked up from reference TRBV5-8 and TRBJ2-7, is EAGVTQSPTHLIKTRGQQATLRCSPISGHTSVYWYQQALGLGLQFLLWYDEGEERNRGNFPPRFSGRQFPNYSSELNVNALELEDSALYLCASSDRSGQGAYEQYFGPGTRLTVT.

The rearrangement joins TRBV3-1 (or the pseudogene TRBV3-2) to TRBJ2-5; 8 bases are a match to TRBD2. CDR3 length: 14 residues. V was pared by 4 bases and J by 4 bases, with 5 bases of the junction left unmatched. Germline CDR1 reads LGHDT; CDR2 reads YNNKEL (reference sequence). The CDR3 DNA reads as TGTGCCAGCAGCCTAGCGGGGTGGGGAGAGACCCAGTACTTC. Translated, it gives CASSLAGWGETQYF.

The chain is built from TRBV19 and TRBJ1-3; 7 bases agree with TRBD1. V lost 4 bases to trimming and J lost 0 bases; unmatched junction nucleotides: 6. The CDR3 covers 16 residues. Per the germline V gene, CDR1 is LNHDA and CDR2 is SQIVND (reference sequence). The CDR3 protein is CASSRTQGSSGNTIYF. CDR3 sequence (DNA): TGTGCCAGTAGTAGAACACAGGGGAGCTCTGGAAACACCATATATTTT.

This clone showed up just once. The chain employs TRBV6-5 and TRBJ2-2; tentative D call: TRBD1 (6 bases). The V end was cut by 2 bases, the J end by 8 bases, with 12 bases between. This CDR3 region has 14 residues. CDR1 MNHEY and CDR2 SVGAGI come from the germline V gene. CDR3 nucleotides: TGTGCCAGCAGTTACGGACAGTCCGCGGGGGAGCTGTTTTTT. Translating it yields CASSYGQSAGELFF.

The rearrangement joins TRBV18 to TRBJ2-7; tentatively, D is TRBD2 (6 bases). The CDR3 length is 17 residues. From germline, CDR1 is KGHSH and CDR2 LQKENI. V lost 0 bases, J lost 3 bases, and 18 bases lay in between. The CDR3 DNA reads TGTGCCAGCTCACCACCAGCGGGCCGCCCCGAACACTACGAGCAGTACTTC. Translating it yields CASSPPAGRPEHYEQYF.

The CDR3 is CASSQGGVGAEAFF. The CDR3 DNA sequence: TGTGCCAGCAGCCAAGGTGGGGTGGGAGCTGAAGCTTTCTTT. The genes are TRBV3-1 (or the pseudogene TRBV3-2) and TRBJ1-1; D is unclear. Per germline, CDR1 LGHDT and CDR2 YNNKEL (reference sequence). The CDR3 is made up of 14 amino acids. The ends were cut back, 1 base at V and 6 bases at J, with 12 bases in the middle.

The V call is TRBV7-9, the J call TRBJ2-7; 8 nucleotides line up with TRBD2. The trim removed 11 bases at V and 6 bases at J, leaving 12 bases unmatched. In germline, CDR1 is SEHNR, CDR2 FQNEAQ (reference sequence). The CDR3 spans 13 residues. CDR3 amino acids: CAGRAGASSEQYF. CDR3 nucleotides: TGTGCCGGAAGAGCGGGAGCATCGTCCGAGCAGTACTTC.

This rearrangement joins TRBV27 to TRBJ1-1; D is undetermined. Trimming removed 5 bases at V and 6 bases at J, with 16 bases between. The CDR3 contains 14 residues. Germline-derived CDR1 and CDR2 are MNHEY and SMNVEV (reference sequence). CDR3 nucleotide sequence: TGTGCCAGCAGTCTACATTCGGGGAGGGCTGAAGCTTTCTTT. Residues: CASSLHSGRAEAFF.

A few counts support this clone. The chain uses TRBV28 and TRBJ2-1, with D perhaps TRBD2 (6 bases). V was cut by 3 bases and J by 8 bases, with 17 bases left in between. CDR1 is MDHEN, CDR2 SYDVKM, per germline. CDR3 length equals 15 residues. Written as DNA, the CDR3 is TGTGCCAGCAGTTTCACAGCGGGTGGTGTCGATGAGCAGTTCTTC. Protein sequence: CASSFTAGGVDEQFF.

The chain couples TRBV7-2 to TRBJ2-7; 14 bases map to TRBD2. This CDR3 is 15 amino acids long. Germline trimming cut 3 bases from V and 7 bases from J; bases unmatched to any gene: 5. Germline CDR1 is SGHTA and CDR2 is FQGNSA. CDR3 sequence (DNA): TGTGCCAGCAGCTTGGGACTAGCGGGAGCAAGTGAGCAGTACTTC. Translation: CASSLGLAGASEQYF.

The gene calls are TRBV28 and TRBJ1-3, with D uncertain. From germline, CDR1 is MDHEN and CDR2 SYDVKM. The CDR3 is made up of 15 amino acids. Trimming left V 3 bases short and J 3 bases short, with 12 bases between. The CDR3, as DNA: TGTGCCAGCAGTTTCATAGGAGAGGGTGGAAACACCATATATTTT. Translated: CASSFIGEGGNTIYF.

The CDR3 sequence is CASSAPPLMSGRPQFF. CDR3 sequence (DNA): TGTGCCAGCAGTGCCCCCCCTCTGATGAGCGGGAGACCTCAGTTCTTC. The rearrangement joins TRBV6-1 to TRBJ2-1; TRBD2 agrees at 8 bases. This CDR3 contains 16 residues. Germline-derived CDR1 and CDR2 are MNHNS and SASEGT. J was trimmed by 13 bases and V by 4 bases; bases with no gene match: 18.

V is TRBV2 and J is TRBJ1-2, with D possibly being TRBD1 (6 bases). From germline, CDR1 is SNHLY and CDR2 FYNNEI. Trimming stripped 6 bases from V and 7 bases from J, with 15 bases between. The CDR3 loop spans 13 amino acids. DNA of the CDR3: TGTGCCAGCAGCAACAGGGTAGAGGGTGGCTACACCTTC. Translating gives CASSNRVEGGYTF.

The chain joins TRBV2 to TRBJ2-1, with 8 bases lining up with TRBD1. V trimming: 4 bases; J trimming: 5 bases; junction bases outside the gene matches: 13. The CDR3 length is 17 residues. Germline V gives CDR1 SNHLY, CDR2 FYNNEI. The CDR3 region is CASSGNPDRVADNEQFF. The CDR3 region has the DNA TGTGCCAGCAGTGGGAACCCGGACAGGGTCGCGGACAATGAGCAGTTCTTC.

The chain employs TRBV10-3 and TRBJ2-7; 8 bases match TRBD2. There are 13 residues in the CDR3. With V trimmed by 10 bases and J by 0 bases, 5 bases remained unmatched. Germline V gene sequence: CDR1 ENHRY, CDR2 SYGVKD. In DNA form, the CDR3 reads TGTGCCACCAGACTAGCGAGCTCCTACGAGCAGTACTTC. The encoded protein is CATRLASSYEQYF.

The genes are TRBV29-1 and TRBJ1-1; possible D gene TRBD1, 5 bases. Trimming took 6 bases from V and 1 from J, leaving 12 bases between them. The germline V gene encodes CDR1 SQVTM and CDR2 ANQGSEA. The CDR3 contains 13 residues. CDR3 in amino acids: CSVGEGRNTEAFF. In nucleotides, the CDR3 is TGCAGCGTGGGGGAGGGAAGGAACACTGAAGCTTTCTTT.

This sequence joins TRBV19 and TRBJ2-2; 7 positions match TRBD2. The CDR3 is 14 amino acids. In germline, CDR1 is LNHDA, CDR2 SQIVND (reference sequence). With V trimmed by 4 bases and J by 3 bases, 2 bases remained unmatched. CDR3 amino acids: CASSSGSDTGELFF. The DNA of the CDR3 is TGTGCCAGTAGTAGCGGGAGTGACACCGGGGAGCTGTTTTTT.

The chain links TRBV30 to TRBJ2-1; 12 bases are shared with TRBD2. This CDR3 is built from 16 residues. V lost 1 base, J lost 5 bases, and 6 bases stayed unmatched. Germline CDR1 is GTSNPN and CDR2 is SVGIG (reference sequence). The CDR3 reads CAWSGLAGVLNNEQFF. In nucleotides, the CDR3 is TGTGCCTGGAGTGGACTAGCGGGAGTTCTAAACAATGAGCAGTTCTTC.

V is TRBV5-4 and J is TRBJ1-2; D gene uncertain. CDR1 is SGHNT and CDR2 is YYREEE in the germline V gene (reference sequence). This CDR3 region has 11 residues. The V gene lost 2 bases and the J gene lost 13 bases, with 12 bases spanning the gap. CDR3 nucleotide sequence: TGTGCCAGCAGCTTTGAGGGAGCGGTCACCTTC. This gives the protein CASSFEGAVTF.